One sample yielded the 23 T cell receptor beta chains listed below, sequenced in a study of T cells in Graves' hyperthyroidism and ophthalmopathy. TCR beta CDR3 sequences were amplified from RNA transcripts. HTBI primers were employed in a first-round RT-PCR of the TCR CDR3. Each CDR3 protein is one row after TCRdb ran MiXCR on the multiplex PCR reads. Altogether over 500,000 distinct CDR3 sequences are present, roughly 15% being singletons, with the ten largest covering 29%. Sequencing was carried out using blood. Source of these receptors: a woman in her thirties with Graves' ophthalmopathy.

This clonotype has only a few counts. V gene TRBV6-2 or TRBV6-3 combines with J gene TRBJ1-1; D perhaps matches TRBD1 (5 bases). The CDR3 loop spans 14 amino acids. Trimming cost V 6 bases and J 2 bases, with 13 bases left between them. Germline values: CDR1 MNHEY, CDR2 SVGEGT. The CDR3 protein is CASRPRDLNTEAFF. The DNA for the CDR3 is TGTGCCAGCAGGCCCCGGGACCTAAACACTGAAGCTTTCTTT.

The gene calls are TRBV6-1 and TRBJ2-3, with D possibly being TRBD2 (6 bases). CDR1 and CDR2 from the germline V gene are MNHNS and SASEGT. The CDR3 runs 14 residues. V was pared by 5 bases and J by 6 bases, with 15 bases between. Here the CDR3 DNA reads TGTGCCAGCAGTATGCGTGCGGGGAGGGATACGCAGTATTTT. This gives the protein CASSMRAGRDTQYF.

This clonotype was observed at least ten times. The chain is built from TRBV20-1 and TRBJ2-1, with 8 bases fitting TRBD2. Germline CDR1 is DFQATT and CDR2 is SNEGSKA (reference sequence). This CDR3 has 13 amino acids. The V gene end was trimmed by 3 bases and the J gene end by 8 bases; junction bases not matched to a gene: 6. DNA of the CDR3: TGCAGTGCTAGCCGGACTAGCCCTGATGAGCAGTTCTTC. This encodes CSASRTSPDEQFF.

The table lists this clonotype with a few counts. The CDR3: CSDRTPRDTQYF. The CDR3 bases are TGCAGCGACCGGACCCCCCGGGATACGCAGTATTTT. This sequence joins TRBV29-1 and TRBJ2-3; D not certain. The germline CDR1 and CDR2 sequences are SQVTM and ANQGSEA. This CDR3 has 12 amino acids. The germline V and J ends were trimmed by 7 bases and 6 bases, with 14 bases remaining between them.

Many counts were recorded for this clonotype. V usage is TRBV10-3 and J usage is TRBJ1-2; D may be TRBD1 (6 bases). The CDR3 runs 13 residues. Per germline, CDR1 ENHRY and CDR2 SYGVKD. V lost 11 bases and J lost 0, with 13 bases in between. The CDR3 region has the DNA TGTGCCCCTAGACAGGAGACTAACTATGGCTACACCTTC. Amino acid sequence: CAPRQETNYGYTF.

The chain recombines TRBV9 with TRBJ2-3; D remains unclear. This CDR3 is 13 amino acids long. CDR1 is SGDLS, CDR2 YYNGEE, per germline. V was pared by 1 base and J by 6 bases, with 9 bases between. CDR3 region: CASSVNPQDTQYF. The CDR3 DNA sequence: TGTGCCAGCAGCGTAAATCCCCAGGATACGCAGTATTTT.

This clonotype has more than one count but fewer than ten. The chain recombines TRBV11-1 with TRBJ2-5, with 9 bases that match TRBD1. V shed 5 bases and J 4 bases; nucleotides not matched to a gene: 2. The CDR3 runs to 13 residues. Germline V CDR1 and CDR2: SGHAT, FQDESV (reference sequence). CDR3 DNA: TGTGCCAGCAGCGCGGGACAGGGAGAGACCCAGTACTTC. Protein product: CASSAGQGETQYF.

There are many counts of this clonotype. The chain combines TRBV19 with TRBJ2-3; TRBD2 agrees at 8 bases. From germline, CDR1 is LNHDA and CDR2 SQIVND (reference sequence). After removal of 8 bases from V and 0 bases from J, the junction contained 7 bases not matched to a gene. The CDR3 extends over 15 amino acids. CDR3 region: CASSTGTRSTDTQYF. The CDR3 DNA follows: TGTGCCAGTTCAACCGGGACTAGAAGCACAGATACGCAGTATTTT.

This clonotype was seen more than once but under ten times. V and J are TRBV27 and TRBJ2-3; TRBD2 matches at 8 bases. Germline V CDR1 and CDR2: MNHEY, SMNVEV (reference sequence). This CDR3 is built from 16 residues. After removal of 2 bases from V and 4 bases from J, the junction contained 8 bases not matched to a gene. DNA of the CDR3: TGTGCCAGCAGTTTAGCTAAGCGGGAGAGGTCAGATACGCAGTATTTT. As protein: CASSLAKRERSDTQYF.

The chain uses TRBV19 and TRBJ2-5; 12 bases are a match to TRBD1. The germline V gene has CDR1 LNHDA and CDR2 SQIVND (reference sequence). CDR3 length: 14 residues. Trimming removed 6 bases from V and 4 bases from J; junction bases left unmatched: 3. The CDR3 here is CASRGTGGRETQYF. DNA for the CDR3: TGTGCCAGTAGGGGGACAGGGGGCCGAGAGACCCAGTACTTC. The complete variable domain, with remaining parts taken from reference TRBV19 and TRBJ2-5, reads DGGITQSPKYLFRKEGQNVTLSCEQNLNHDAMYWYRQDPGQGLRLIYYSQIVNDFQKGDIAEGYSVSREKKESFPLTVTSAQKNPTAFYLCASRGTGGRETQYFGPGTRLLVL.

V usage is TRBV27 and J usage is TRBJ2-5; a possible D gene is TRBD1 (5 bases). Germline V gene data show CDR1 as MNHEY and CDR2 as SMNVEV (reference sequence). Trimming cost V 2 bases and J 2 bases, with 12 bases left between them. This CDR3 region has 15 residues. CDR3: CASSLSTGRQETQYF. In DNA form, the CDR3 reads TGTGCCAGCAGTTTAAGTACAGGACGTCAAGAGACCCAGTACTTC.

This clonotype was counted at least ten times. The V gene is TRBV7-3, the J gene TRBJ2-3, with D perhaps TRBD2 (5 bases). The V end was cut by 3 bases, the J end by 4 bases, with 8 bases between. The CDR3 extends over 13 amino acids. The V gene's germline CDR1 is SGHTA and CDR2 FQGTGA. Here the CDR3 DNA reads TGTGCCAGCAGCTTCCCGGGGTCAGATACGCAGTATTTT. Residues: CASSFPGSDTQYF.

This clonotype was seen many times. The CDR3 here is CASSYRPLETQYF. Here the CDR3 DNA reads TGTGCCAGCAGCTACCGACCGCTAGAGACCCAGTACTTC. The chain is built from TRBV28 and TRBJ2-5, with D unclear. The V gene's germline CDR1 is MDHEN and CDR2 SYDVKM. Trimming cost V 6 bases and J 4 bases, with 12 bases left between them. The CDR3 has 13 amino acids.

The chain has TRBV27 and TRBJ2-1; D is unresolved. The end of the DNA aligns better with TRBJ2-7, so the J call may be wrong. This CDR3 contains 15 residues. From germline, CDR1 is MNHEY and CDR2 SMNVEV (reference sequence). The CDR3 nucleotides are TGTGCCAGCAGTTTATTAACGGGCGGTAGGAATGAGCAGTACTTC. Protein product: CASSLLTGGRNEQYF.

This clonotype was seen more than once but under ten times. The rearrangement links TRBV13 to TRBJ2-1; D is possibly TRBD2 (7 bases). The ends were cut back, 5 bases at V and 4 bases at J, with 21 bases in the middle. Germline loops: CDR1 PRHDT, CDR2 FYEKMQ (reference sequence). CDR3 length: 17 residues. The CDR3 loop reads CASSPVGKSGTYNEQFF. In nucleotides, the CDR3 is TGTGCCAGCAGCCCCGTGGGTAAAAGCGGGACATACAATGAGCAGTTCTTC.

This clonotype showed up many times. The rearrangement uses TRBV18 and TRBJ1-1; D not resolved. V lost 2 bases and J lost 1, with 11 bases in between. This CDR3 comprises 15 residues. Germline assignment: CDR1 KGHSH and CDR2 LQKENI. CDR3 coding DNA: TGTGCCAGCTCACCAGGACCTGAGAAGAACACTGAAGCTTTCTTT. The encoded protein is CASSPGPEKNTEAFF.

This clonotype was recorded a few times. The rearrangement joins TRBV4-3 to TRBJ2-1, with D unresolved. The ends were cut back, 1 base at V and 8 bases at J, with 6 bases in the middle. Germline CDR1 is LGHNA and CDR2 is YSLEER. This CDR3 region has 12 residues. The chain's CDR3 is CASSQVGHEQFF. The CDR3 region has the DNA TGCGCCAGCAGCCAAGTGGGCCATGAGCAGTTCTTC.

This chain connects TRBV2 to TRBJ2-1; 8 positions match TRBD1. Per germline, CDR1 SNHLY and CDR2 FYNNEI. The CDR3 covers 11 residues. Trimming at V came to 3 bases and at J to 12 bases, leaving 1 base not matched to a gene. The CDR3 coding sequence is TGTGCCAGCAGTGACGGGACAGGGCAGTTCTTC. Amino acid sequence: CASSDGTGQFF.

Many counts were recorded for this clonotype. The rearrangement links TRBV28 to TRBJ2-7, with TRBD2 matching 12 bases. Germline V gene data show CDR1 as MDHEN and CDR2 as SYDVKM. CDR3 length: 15 residues. J gave up 3 bases and V 8 bases, and 8 bases lay outside the gene matches. The CDR3 region is CASDGASGRVYEQYF. CDR3 nucleotide sequence: TGTGCCAGCGATGGGGCTAGCGGGAGGGTCTACGAGCAGTACTTC.

This clonotype was found many times. The CDR3 sequence: CASTIGVREQYF. The CDR3 nucleotides read TGTGCCAGCACGATTGGCGTCCGCGAGCAGTACTTC. J is TRBJ2-7 and V is TRBV28, with D uncertain. CDR1 and CDR2 (germline): MDHEN, SYDVKM. V was clipped by 7 bases and J by 6 bases, with 13 bases between them. There are 12 residues in the CDR3.

This clonotype was seen a handful of times. This may be a read error: a much more frequent sequence differs by one nucleotide. The V gene is TRBV5-4, the J gene TRBJ2-7; TRBD2 matches 11 bases. Trimming took 2 bases from V and 3 from J; bases not matched to a gene: 4. The germline V gene encodes CDR1 SGHNT and CDR2 YYREEE (reference sequence). There are 15 residues in the CDR3. This CDR3 is CASSLKLAGDYEQYF. The CDR3 DNA reads as TGTGCCAGCAGCTTAAAACTAGCGGGAGACTACGAGCAGTACTTC.

This clonotype turned up a few times. The rearrangement links TRBV19 to TRBJ1-2; TRBD1 matches at 9 bases. CDR1 is LNHDA, CDR2 SQIVND, per germline (reference sequence). This CDR3 is 15 amino acids long. Trimming cost V 5 bases and J 0 bases; bases outside gene matches: 4. Here the CDR3 reads CASSGQGMTNYGYTF. CDR3 nucleotide sequence: TGTGCCAGTAGTGGACAGGGGATGACTAACTATGGCTACACCTTC. Filled out from reference TRBV19 and TRBJ1-2, the complete variable domain reads DGGITQSPKYLFRKEGQNVTLSCEQNLNHDAMYWYRQDPGQGLRLIYYSQIVNDFQKGDIAEGYSVSREKKESFPLTVTSAQKNPTAFYLCASSGQGMTNYGYTFGSGTRLTVV.

As for this clonotype: A much more abundant neighbour one base away suggests this may be a read error. V usage is TRBV29-1 and J usage is TRBJ1-1; possibly TRBD1 for D (5 bases). Germline V gene data show CDR1 as SQVTM and CDR2 as ANQGSEA. The CDR3 totals 13 residues. The CDR3 is CSVKDATATEAFF. The CDR3 DNA reads TGCAGCGTTAAAGACGCGACAGCAACTGAAGCTTTCTTT.